This section outlines one T cell receptor beta chain sequence together with its context. J gave up 4 bases and V 5 bases, and 5 bases lay outside the gene matches. CDR3 length: 14 residues. Germline CDR1 is SGHTA and CDR2 is FQGNSA. This sample was taken from a study of T cell changes during pregnancy in multiple sclerosis. The protocol was immunoSEQ multiplex PCR, while the TCRdb copy is restricted to in-frame clones and leaves out a portion. The sample holds 50,000 to 80,000 clones, just under 95% seen once. The J gene is TRBJ2-4, the V gene TRBV7-2; 7 bases fit TRBD1. The input for sequencing was peripheral blood, taken in the second trimester of pregnancy. The clonotype was recovered from a female donor with multiple sclerosis, enrolled in a pregnancy study. The CDR3 DNA follows: TGTGCCAGCAGCCCCCTGGACAGGAAAAACATTCAGTACTTC. As protein: CASSPLDRKNIQYF.